This TCR beta chain was retrieved from a study of shared clonotypes between healthy human individuals. Every subset's genomic DNA went evenly onto several immunoSEQ plates. The method was immunoSEQ multiplex PCR; TCRdb's version includes in-frame clones alone and lacks a portion of them. The repertoire holds some 500,000 clones, with around 95% as singletons. CDR3 size: 15 residues. Germline CDR1 and CDR2: SGHVS and FQNEAQ. The V gene end was trimmed by 5 bases and the J gene end by 1 base; junction bases not matched to a gene: 4. This chain connects TRBV7-8 to TRBJ1-5, with 8 positions matching TRBD1. This clonotype originated in a woman in her thirties in good health. Sequencing was done on a sample of naive CD4+ T cells sorted from blood. Subset denoted: CD45RA+ positively selected. For the CDR3, the DNA is TGTGCCAGCAGCGTTACAGGGGGAAGCAATCAGCCCCAGCATTTT. The encoded protein is CASSVTGGSNQPQHF.